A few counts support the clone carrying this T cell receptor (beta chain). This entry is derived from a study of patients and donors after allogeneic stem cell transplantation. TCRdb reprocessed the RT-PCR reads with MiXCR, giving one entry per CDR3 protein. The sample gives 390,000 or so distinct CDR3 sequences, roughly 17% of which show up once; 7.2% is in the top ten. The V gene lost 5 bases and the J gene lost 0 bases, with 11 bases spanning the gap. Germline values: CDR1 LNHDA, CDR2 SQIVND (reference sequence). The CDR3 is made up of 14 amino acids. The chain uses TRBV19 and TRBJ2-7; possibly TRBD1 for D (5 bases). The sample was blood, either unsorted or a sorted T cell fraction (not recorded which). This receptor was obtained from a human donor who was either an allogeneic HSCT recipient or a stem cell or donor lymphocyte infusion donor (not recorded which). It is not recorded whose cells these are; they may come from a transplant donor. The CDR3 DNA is TGTGCCAGTAGTTCGCGGACATTCTCCTACGAGCAGTACTTC. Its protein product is CASSSRTFSYEQYF.